This T cell receptor beta chain was sequenced for a study of shared clonotypes between healthy human individuals. The germline V gene encodes CDR1 SGHVS and CDR2 FNYEAQ. Trimming pared 5 bases from V and 5 bases from J, leaving 24 bases between. The CDR3 consists of 17 residues. Data came from immunoSEQ multiplex PCR; TCRdb stores just in-frame clones and leaves some out. The sample carries some 1.5 million clones, approximately 98% recorded once. The specimen sequenced was naive CD4+ T cells sorted from blood. Specified subset: CD45RA+ positively selected. V and J are TRBV7-6 and TRBJ2-5; unclear D gene. The clonotype was recovered from a man aged 30-40 years in good health. This CDR3 is CASSIGSGVGGRETQYF. The CDR3 DNA reads as TGTGCCAGCAGCATAGGCTCTGGAGTGGGCGGAAGGGAGACCCAGTACTTC.